Presented here are 10 T cell receptor beta chains from one specimen sequenced in a study of T-cell memory formation after mild COVID-19 listed by TCRdb under 2021. The receptor library was made with 5' RACE. Sequencing used an Illumina NovaSeq 6000. TCRdb reran the public reads through fastp at Q25 and MiXCR, keeping productive beta chains. Under each unique CDR3 protein, matching rows form one entry showing the most common genes and DNA. In all, the sample holds about 470,000 distinct CDR3 sequences, and approximately 25% of those were seen once. The leading ten clones occupy roughly an eighth of the sample. The sequenced sample was PBMCs or a T cell subset sorted from them (not recorded which). The receptors here all came from an adult woman who had mild COVID-19 (a few samples of this study predate the infection). The sample titles of this study are shuffled in the database, so cell type and time point are left out; the donor was told from shared clones.

This clonotype was recorded a few times. V and J are TRBV6-5 and TRBJ2-1; TRBD1 agrees at 8 bases. Germline V gene sequence: CDR1 MNHEY, CDR2 SVGAGI. With V trimmed by 6 bases and J by 5 bases, 9 bases remained unmatched. The CDR3 is 15 residues long. The CDR3 loop reads CASSAGTGQNNEQFF. In DNA form, the CDR3 reads TGTGCCAGCAGCGCAGGGACAGGACAGAACAATGAGCAGTTCTTC.

The table lists this clonotype with many counts. J is TRBJ1-6 and V is TRBV12-3 or TRBV12-4, with D uncertain. The V gene lost 5 bases and the J gene lost 8 bases, with 16 bases spanning the gap. This CDR3 region has 15 residues. The CDR3 spells CASSLEGGFDSPLHF. CDR3 bases: TGTGCCAGCAGTCTAGAGGGCGGCTTTGATTCACCCCTCCACTTT.

This clonotype turned up a few times. The chain is built from TRBV4-1 and TRBJ1-1; 7 positions match TRBD1. CDR3 length equals 14 residues. CDR1 MGHRA and CDR2 YSYEKL come from the germline V gene. V dropped 2 bases and J dropped 4; count of bases not matched to a gene: 4. CDR3 residues: CASSQLQGVTEAFF. Written as DNA, the CDR3 is TGCGCCAGCAGCCAACTCCAGGGGGTCACTGAAGCTTTCTTT.

V gene TRBV28 combines with J gene TRBJ2-3; D is unclear. The CDR3 contains 15 residues. Trimming removed 6 bases from V and 3 bases from J, with 16 bases in between. Germline CDR1 MDHEN, CDR2 SYDVKM. Here the CDR3 reads CASSLGILPTDTQYF. CDR3 DNA sequence: TGTGCCAGCAGCCTAGGGATCCTACCTACAGATACGCAGTATTTT.

This clonotype has more than one count but fewer than ten. V usage is TRBV19 and J usage is TRBJ2-7; tentative D call: TRBD1 (7 bases). Per the germline V gene, CDR1 is LNHDA and CDR2 is SQIVND (reference sequence). V shed 6 bases and J shed 6 bases, with 18 bases lying between them. The CDR3 runs 14 residues. CDR3 DNA: TGTGCCAGTAGCCGATCAGGGGGGCGAAGCGAGCAGTACTTC. It translates to CASSRSGGRSEQYF. The full variable domain, completed using reference TRBV19 and TRBJ2-7, is DGGITQSPKYLFRKEGQNVTLSCEQNLNHDAMYWYRQDPGQGLRLIYYSQIVNDFQKGDIAEGYSVSREKKESFPLTVTSAQKNPTAFYLCASSRSGGRSEQYFGPGTRLTVT.

The genes are TRBV18 and TRBJ2-5, with D perhaps assigned TRBD1 or TRBD2 (5 bases each). Germline V gene lookup returns CDR1 KGHSH and CDR2 LQKENI. The CDR3 runs 17 residues. V lost 5 bases to trimming and J lost 5 bases, with 24 bases between them. The DNA of the CDR3 is TGTGCCAGCTCATCCCTACCAAACTCCGGGACGGGGGAGACCCAGTACTTC. It yields the protein CASSSLPNSGTGETQYF.

This clonotype turned up a few times. The rearrangement joins TRBV12-3 or TRBV12-4 to TRBJ2-1, with a tentative D call TRBD2 (5 bases). The germline V and J ends were trimmed by 7 bases and 6 bases, with 16 bases remaining between them. The CDR3 runs 14 residues. The CDR3 region is CASTRGSGPNEQFF. The CDR3, as DNA: TGTGCCAGCACCCGAGGGTCTGGGCCCAATGAGCAGTTCTTC.

This clonotype was found a few times. This chain links TRBV5-1 with TRBJ2-3; D is unclear. Per germline, CDR1 SGHRS and CDR2 YFSETQ. V gave up 0 bases and J gave up 7 bases, with 9 bases separating them. The CDR3 consists of 13 residues. Here the CDR3 DNA reads TGCGCCAGCAGCTTGGAGGCCAGATATACGCAGTATTTT. Its translation is CASSLEARYTQYF. Full variable domain (missing parts from reference TRBV5-1 and TRBJ2-3): KAGVTQTPRYLIKTRGQQVTLSCSPISGHRSVSWYQQTPGQGLQFLFEYFSETQRNKGNFPGRFSGRQFSNSRSEMNVSTLELGDSALYLCASSLEARYTQYFGPGTRLTVL.

This clonotype was detected many times. The chain links TRBV5-1 to TRBJ2-3; no reliable D call. Germline CDR1 and CDR2: SGHRS and YFSETQ. The CDR3 runs 15 residues. V lost 0 bases to trimming and J lost 0 bases, with 8 bases between them. The CDR3 bases are TGCGCCAGCAGCTTGGCCACGGCTAGCACAGATACGCAGTATTTT. Amino acid sequence: CASSLATASTDTQYF.

In its sample, this clonotype was seen a few times. This sequence joins TRBV24-1 and TRBJ2-2; no definite D call. CDR3 length equals 16 residues. From germline, CDR1 is KGHDR and CDR2 SFDVKD. Trimming cost V 5 bases and J 5 bases, with 17 bases left between them. CDR3 nucleotides: TGTGCCACCAGTGGGGCAGAGTATGTCAATACCGGGGAGCTGTTTTTT. This translates into CATSGAEYVNTGELFF.